These 8 T cell receptor beta chains were sequenced from one sample in a study of CD8 T cells in Susac syndrome. Random hexamers primed reverse transcription of about 0.45 to 1 ug RNA. TCRdb re-derived calls from the immunoSEQ multiplex PCR reads in MiXCR, one entry per CDR3 protein. This table holds 160,000 or so distinct CDR3 sequences, around 94% found once. Sequencing input: CD4+ T cells from PBMCs. These receptors came from a human donor with Susac syndrome.

This chain connects TRBV5-4 to TRBJ2-1; 9 nucleotides agree with TRBD2. Per germline, CDR1 SGHNT and CDR2 YYREEE (reference sequence). The CDR3 has 15 residues. The ends lost 4 bases at V and 2 bases at J; junction bases unmatched: 4. The CDR3 reads CASSGTSLPYNEQFF. The CDR3 DNA reads as TGTGCCAGCAGCGGGACTAGCCTCCCCTACAATGAGCAGTTCTTC.

The V gene is TRBV3-1, the J gene TRBJ1-4; D is possibly TRBD1 (6 bases). The V and J ends lost 4 bases and 7 bases respectively, with 10 bases between them. Germline values: CDR1 LGHDT, CDR2 YNNKEL (reference sequence). The CDR3 has 13 amino acids. The DNA for the CDR3 is TGTGCCAGCAGCCTACGAGGGGGTGAAAAACTGTTTTTT. Translating it yields CASSLRGGEKLFF.

V and J are TRBV10-3 and TRBJ2-1; tentatively, D is TRBD1 or TRBD2 (5 bases each). The CDR3 length is 13 residues. Germline-derived CDR1 and CDR2 are ENHRY and SYGVKD. V was shortened by 3 bases and J by 5 bases, with 8 bases between the two germline ends. CDR3 sequence: CAISERGDNEQFF. Here the CDR3 DNA reads TGTGCCATCAGTGAACGAGGGGACAATGAGCAGTTCTTC.

The genes are TRBV7-9 and TRBJ2-2, with 7 bases identical to TRBD2. This CDR3 spans 15 amino acids. CDR1 SEHNR and CDR2 FQNEAQ come from the germline V gene (reference sequence). V shed 5 bases, J shed 4 bases, and the junction held 7 bases outside the gene matches. The CDR3 protein is CASSPTRGFTGELFF. In DNA form, the CDR3 reads TGTGCCAGCAGCCCAACGCGGGGGTTCACCGGGGAGCTGTTTTTT.

The chain carries TRBV5-1 and TRBJ2-5, with 9 bases matching TRBD2. J was trimmed by 0 bases and V by 9 bases; bases with no gene match: 6. CDR1 SGHRS and CDR2 YFSETQ come from the germline V gene. The CDR3 extends over 14 amino acids. For the CDR3, the DNA is TGCGCCAAAGGACTAGCGAGGTACCAAGAGACCCAGTACTTC. This sequence encodes CAKGLARYQETQYF.

The CDR3 loop reads CSASTLAGNYGYTF. The CDR3 DNA reads TGCAGTGCTAGTACCCTGGCGGGAAACTATGGCTACACCTTC. The chain uses TRBV20-1 and TRBJ1-2; D call uncertain. The germline V gene has CDR1 DFQATT and CDR2 SNEGSKA (reference sequence). The CDR3 loop spans 14 amino acids. V was shortened by 3 bases and J by 2 bases, with 13 bases between the two germline ends.

Points on this clonotype: A junction boundary mismatches the germline segment, possibly from a read error. The V gene is TRBV7-7, the J gene TRBJ2-1; D is undetermined. This CDR3 has 14 amino acids. The V gene's germline CDR1 is SSHAT and CDR2 FNYEAQ (reference sequence). The DNA for the CDR3 is TGTGCTAGCAGCTTAGAATACTCGCTCAATGAGCAGTTCTTC. Translated: CASSLEYSLNEQFF.

The chain couples TRBV2 to TRBJ1-2; D is unresolved. The CDR3 extends over 15 amino acids. CDR1 is SNHLY, CDR2 FYNNEI, per germline. V shed 4 bases and J shed 2 bases, with 14 bases lying between them. As DNA, the CDR3 is TGTGCCAGCAGTGTTCAAGGGTGGGGAAACTATGGCTACACCTTC. Translated, it gives CASSVQGWGNYGYTF.